This T cell receptor beta chain was recorded in a study of naive and memory T cell subsets. An equimolar mix of two oligonucleotides served as the beta constant-region primer for TRBC1 and TRBC2. The ligated cDNA underwent four PCR rounds using SP2 and nested alpha and beta constant-region primers. Each CDR3 protein gets one entry after TCRdb re-called the UMI-ligation and nested PCR reads with MiXCR. The sample comprises about 82,000 distinct CDR3 sequences, roughly 9.2% of which are singletons, and 1.2% rests with the top ten. This CDR3 region has 17 residues. CDR1 is MNHEY and CDR2 is SMNVEV in the germline V gene (reference sequence). The J segment lost 4 bases and the V segment lost 5 bases, leaving 14 bases of the junction unmatched. General study points: Naive repertoires, especially CD8, held a few larger clonotypes, possibly memory cells re-expressing CD45RA. A clonotype means one alpha or beta sequence, not an alpha/beta pair.

Notes on this clonotype: Antigen unknown.

The sequence was obtained from a human donor in good health. The sequenced sample consisted of naive CD8+ T cells from blood. V and J are TRBV27 and TRBJ2-5; TRBD1 matches at 9 bases. The CDR3 loop is CASSQRTGGFSGETQYF. In nucleotides, the CDR3 is TGTGCCAGCAGTCAGCGAACAGGGGGCTTTAGCGGAGAGACCCAGTACTTC.